This paragraph reports one T cell receptor beta chain. Its antigen is undetermined. V was cut by 4 bases and J by 0 bases, with 11 bases left in between. The CDR3 loop spans 14 amino acids. Germline values: CDR1 DFQATT, CDR2 SNEGSKA (reference sequence). This record belongs to a study of T-cell memory formation after mild COVID-19. Study-wide results and caveats: Cross-reactive memory apparently joined, as some responding clones appeared in pre-infection memory. CD4+ contracting clones lay mainly in CM and EM, CD8+ ones in EMRA.

After 5'RACE with constant-segment primers, TCR alpha and TCR beta cDNA libraries carrying sample barcodes and UMIs were obtained. TCRdb analysed the 5' RACE reads with MiXCR anew, one entry per CDR3 protein. The table shows about 81,000 distinct CDR3 sequences, with 20% to 25% occurring only once. This TCR was recovered from a man between 18 and 29 years old who had mild COVID-19 (a few samples of this study predate the infection). Cell type and time point are not known. Source material: PBMCs or a T cell subset sorted from them (not recorded which). The chain employs TRBV20-1 and TRBJ2-3; unclear D gene. The CDR3 DNA follows: TGCAGTGCTATGATGCCCACGAGCACAGATACGCAGTATTTT. It encodes CSAMMPTSTDTQYF.